The TCR beta chain described here comes from a study of shared clonotypes between healthy human individuals. The germline gives CDR1 MNHNS, CDR2 SASEGT. Trimming pared 0 bases from V and 2 bases from J, leaving 11 bases between. The CDR3 is 15 residues long. Naive CD8 cells lacked CD45RO and underwent positive selection for CCR7, leaving out terminally differentiated effector memory CD45RA+ cells. Each PCR replicate from the sorted subsets contained about 200 ng DNA, which is around 30,000 T cell genomes. Sequenced by immunoSEQ multiplex PCR; TCRdb stores in-frame clones only, minus some. The table lists 1.5 million to 2.5 million clones, approximately 95% of them singletons.

The rearrangement uses TRBV6-1 and TRBJ2-7; D gene ambiguous. The sequenced material came from naive CD8+ T cells sorted from blood. The sequence was obtained from a man in his late teens or twenties in good health. In DNA, the CDR3 is TGTGCCAGCAGTGAAGCGCTCTCGGATACCTACGAGCAGTACTTC. Translated: CASSEALSDTYEQYF.